This T cell receptor (beta chain) was sequenced in a study of post-analysis software for immune sequencing data. Study-level background: The cohort encompassed relapsing-remitting, secondary progressive and progressive-relapsing multiple sclerosis disease courses.

Incorporated into the TCR beta cDNA libraries were unique molecular identifiers, which served to reduce PCR and sequencing biases. With about 0.95 to 10 million T cells as the source, 500,000 to 650,000 cDNA molecules resulted. A single record per CDR3 protein comes from TCRdb applying MiXCR to the PCR reads. The sample includes fewer than 600,000 distinct CDR3 sequences, around 40% of them seen just once. General observations from the study: Among multiple sclerosis patients, normalized Chao1 diversity was significantly below that of controls. F-measure co-clustering was strong for batch-matched samples. In patients, four to six TRBV segments were more frequent than in controls, with TRBV5-6, TRBV5-1 and TRBV20-1 among them.

The ends were cut back, 2 bases at V and 3 bases at J, with 11 bases in the middle. Germline V CDR1 and CDR2: SGHAT, FQNNGV. The CDR3 sequence is 15 residues long. Worth noting for this clonotype: As yet, its antigen is unknown.

Source material: blood. V and J are TRBV11-2 and TRBJ2-1; D is possibly TRBD2 (5 bases). The clonotype originates from a girl aged 5-17 years with multiple sclerosis. As DNA, the CDR3 is TGTGCCAGCAGCTTATTTGAGCGGATCTACAATGAGCAGTTCTTC. Its translation: CASSLFERIYNEQFF.